This is a list of T cell receptor beta chains from one sample in a study of Ad26.COV2.S vaccination and SARS-CoV-2 variants. Here immunoSEQ multiplex PCR was the method, and the copy in TCRdb shows in-frame clones only, minus some. The sample records approximately 97,000 clones, around three quarters being singletons. The source was peripheral blood, collected after recovery from COVID-19. The receptors were gathered from a human donor who had recovered from COVID-19. CDR3s include the opening cysteine and the closing phenylalanine or tryptophan. Fields, in order: clone size, J gene, V gene, D gene, CDR3 protein, CDR3 DNA. The D gene is left open where the match is weak. Clone size is stated in some rows and not others, as once, few, many or a class when expanded.

clone_size: .
j_call: TRBJ2-7
v_call: TRBV2
d_call: .
cdr3_aa: CASTEGWEQASYEQYF
cdr3_nt: TGTGCCAGCACTGAGGGTTGGGAACAGGCATCCTACGAGCAGTACTTC

clone_size: .
j_call: TRBJ2-2
v_call: TRBV9
d_call: TRBD1
cdr3_aa: CASSVDRGANTGELFF
cdr3_nt: TGTGCCAGCAGCGTCGACAGGGGTGCGAACACCGGGGAGCTGTTTTTT

clone_size: .
j_call: TRBJ1-5
v_call: TRBV6-5
d_call: .
cdr3_aa: CASSNLGYQPQHF
cdr3_nt: TGTGCCAGCAGCAACCTGGGGTATCAGCCCCAGCATTTT

clone_size: .
j_call: TRBJ2-7
v_call: TRBV6-5
d_call: TRBD1
cdr3_aa: CASSLRQGAQYF
cdr3_nt: TGTGCCAGCAGCCTACGACAGGGGGCTCAGTACTTC

clone_size: .
j_call: TRBJ2-7
v_call: TRBV7-9
d_call: .
cdr3_aa: CASSLSGGSNEQYF
cdr3_nt: TGTGCCAGCAGCTTATCTGGGGGCTCCAACGAGCAGTACTTC

clone_size: .
j_call: TRBJ1-2
v_call: TRBV7-9
d_call: .
cdr3_aa: CASSYWTTTNYGYTF
cdr3_nt: TGTGCCAGCAGCTACTGGACTACCACTAACTATGGCTACACCTTC

clone_size: once
j_call: TRBJ1-1
v_call: TRBV28
d_call: .
cdr3_aa: CASSSRGGPLGYAFF
cdr3_nt: TGTGCCAGCAGTTCCCGGGGGGGGCCCCTGGGGTATGCTTTCTTT

clone_size: .
j_call: TRBJ2-7
v_call: TRBV12-3/TRBV12-4
d_call: TRBD1
cdr3_aa: CASNRQGYEQYF
cdr3_nt: TGTGCCAGCAACCGACAGGGCTACGAGCAGTACTTC

clone_size: .
j_call: TRBJ2-2
v_call: TRBV15
d_call: TRBD2
cdr3_aa: CATSRGGAGGRTGELFF
cdr3_nt: TGTGCCACCAGCAGAGGAGGCGCGGGGGGCCGCACCGGGGAGCTGTTTTTT

clone_size: .
j_call: TRBJ1-5
v_call: TRBV5-5
d_call: TRBD1
cdr3_aa: CASSGGTGSYSNQPQHF
cdr3_nt: TGTGCCAGCAGCGGCGGGACAGGCTCTTATAGCAATCAGCCCCAGCATTTT

clone_size: .
j_call: TRBJ1-6
v_call: TRBV19
d_call: .
cdr3_aa: CASNEGTHSYNSPLHF
cdr3_nt: TGTGCCAGCAATGAGGGCACGCACTCCTATAATTCACCCCTCCACTTT

clone_size: .
j_call: TRBJ2-5
v_call: TRBV19
d_call: .
cdr3_aa: CASSQTARGTQYF
cdr3_nt: TGTGCCAGTAGCCAGACAGCCCGGGGGACCCAGTACTTC

clone_size: .
j_call: TRBJ2-5
v_call: TRBV19
d_call: TRBD1
cdr3_aa: CASSIVGQGAPTSRTQYF
cdr3_nt: TGTGCCAGTAGTATAGTTGGGCAGGGGGCCCCTACGAGTAGGACCCAGTACTTC

clone_size: .
j_call: TRBJ1-6
v_call: TRBV5-1
d_call: .
cdr3_aa: CASATVTNSPLHF
cdr3_nt: TGCGCCAGCGCGACAGTTACCAATTCACCCCTCCACTTT

clone_size: .
j_call: TRBJ1-6
v_call: TRBV6-5
d_call: .
cdr3_aa: CASNGGGSYNSPLHF
cdr3_nt: TGTGCCAGCAACGGGGGGGGAAGCTATAATTCACCCCTCCACTTT

clone_size: .
j_call: TRBJ2-2
v_call: TRBV14
d_call: .
cdr3_aa: CASSQRTGELFF
cdr3_nt: TGTGCCAGCAGCCAGCGGACCGGGGAGCTGTTTTTT

clone_size: .
j_call: TRBJ1-6
v_call: TRBV27
d_call: .
cdr3_aa: CASRSSQGVYSPLHF
cdr3_nt: TGTGCCAGCAGATCCTCGCAGGGAGTCTATTCACCCCTCCACTTT

clone_size: .
j_call: TRBJ1-4
v_call: TRBV9
d_call: .
cdr3_aa: CASSPGPNEKLFF
cdr3_nt: TGTGCCAGCAGCCCCGGACCAAATGAAAAACTGTTTTTT

clone_size: .
j_call: TRBJ2-5
v_call: TRBV24-1
d_call: .
cdr3_aa: CATSDSLSPDIQETQYF
cdr3_nt: TGTGCCACCAGTGACTCACTTTCCCCGGACATCCAAGAGACCCAGTACTTC

clone_size: .
j_call: TRBJ2-1
v_call: TRBV19
d_call: TRBD2
cdr3_aa: CASRSGGGNNEQFF
cdr3_nt: TGTGCCAGCCGTAGCGGGGGGGGGAACAATGAGCAGTTCTTC

clone_size: .
j_call: TRBJ2-5
v_call: TRBV3-1/TRBV3-2
d_call: TRBD2
cdr3_aa: CASSLSSGQETQYF
cdr3_nt: TGTGCCAGCAGCCTCTCTAGCGGGCAAGAGACCCAGTACTTC

clone_size: .
j_call: TRBJ2-3
v_call: TRBV7-2
d_call: TRBD2
cdr3_aa: CASSSPLRGEDTQYF
cdr3_nt: TGTGCCAGCAGCTCCCCCCTCCGGGGGGAAGATACGCAGTATTTT

clone_size: .
j_call: TRBJ2-5
v_call: TRBV7-2
d_call: .
cdr3_aa: CASSPRWTEETQYF
cdr3_nt: TGTGCCAGCAGCCCCAGATGGACAGAAGAGACCCAGTACTTC

clone_size: .
j_call: TRBJ1-2
v_call: TRBV12-5
d_call: .
cdr3_aa: CASGLASGSYISRLNYGYTF
cdr3_nt: TGTGCTAGTGGTTTGGCCTCAGGGTCCTATATATCGAGATTGAACTATGGCTACACCTTC

clone_size: .
j_call: TRBJ2-5
v_call: TRBV5-3
d_call: TRBD2
cdr3_aa: CARSETSGAYQETQYF
cdr3_nt: TGTGCCAGAAGCGAGACTAGCGGGGCGTACCAAGAGACCCAGTACTTC

clone_size: .
j_call: TRBJ2-7
v_call: TRBV15
d_call: TRBD2
cdr3_aa: CATSSRAGSEQYF
cdr3_nt: TGTGCCACCAGCAGCAGAGCGGGGAGCGAGCAGTACTTC

clone_size: .
j_call: TRBJ1-5
v_call: TRBV19
d_call: TRBD1
cdr3_aa: CASTMTGGFNQPQHF
cdr3_nt: TGTGCCAGTACCATGACAGGGGGCTTCAATCAGCCCCAGCATTTT

clone_size: .
j_call: TRBJ2-5
v_call: TRBV5-1
d_call: .
cdr3_aa: CASSLGPGGRAQYF
cdr3_nt: TGCGCCAGCAGCTTGGGACCCGGGGGCAGGGCCCAGTACTTC

clone_size: .
j_call: TRBJ1-4
v_call: TRBV29-1
d_call: .
cdr3_aa: CSVETGTSVFF
cdr3_nt: TGCAGCGTTGAAACCGGGACTTCGGTGTTTTTT